This TCR beta chain was recovered during a study of blood T cell repertoires in COVID-19. Across the study: COVID-19 samples, acute and convalescent, were from the United States, Italy and Spain.

The CDR3 spans 16 residues. Trimming stripped 4 bases from V and 9 bases from J, with 22 bases between. CDR1 is MGHRA and CDR2 is YSYEKL in the germline V gene. Here immunoSEQ multiplex PCR was the method, and the copy in TCRdb shows in-frame clones only, minus some. The sample contains roughly 150,000 clones, about nine tenths of which appear only once. The chain employs TRBV4-1 and TRBJ2-1; TRBD1 is a possible D gene (5 bases). Source material: peripheral blood. This clonotype was sampled from a man aged 80 or over with acute or convalescent COVID-19. In nucleotides, the CDR3 is TGCGCCAGCAGCCGCTCCCAGGGCCTAAGCGCCACTGAGCAGTTCTTC. Translation gives CASSRSQGLSATEQFF.